These 3 T cell receptor beta chains share one sample of origin, sequenced in a study of cytomegalovirus exposure and HLA in healthy donors. Libraries were prepared by immunoSEQ multiplex PCR; TCRdb keeps only in-frame clonotypes and omits some of them. The sample has some 80,000 clones; approximately 96% are singletons. Material: PBMCs. The receptors derive from a woman aged 18-35 years in good health and CMV-seronegative.

The chain uses TRBV5-1 and TRBJ2-3; maybe TRBD1 (6 bases). Germline CDR1 reads SGHRS; CDR2 reads YFSETQ. Trimming removed 4 bases at V and 3 bases at J, with 9 bases between. CDR3 length: 13 amino acids. The CDR3 nucleotides read TGCGCCAGCAGCGAGCAGGGGACAGATACGCAGTATTTT. It translates to CASSEQGTDTQYF.

The J gene is TRBJ2-1, the V gene TRBV6-4, with D perhaps TRBD1 (5 bases). The CDR3 is 15 residues long. Per the germline V gene, CDR1 is MRHNA and CDR2 is SNTAGT. V gave up 0 bases and J gave up 8 bases, with 14 bases separating them. CDR3 coding DNA: TGTGCCAGCAGTGACTCGAGCCAGGGTGGGGATGAGCAGTTCTTC. Protein: CASSDSSQGGDEQFF.

V and J are TRBV10-2 and TRBJ1-1, with D maybe TRBD1 (6 bases). In germline, CDR1 is WSHSY, CDR2 SAAADI. Trimming took 6 bases from V and 6 from J, leaving 23 bases between them. This CDR3 is built from 16 residues. CDR3: CASSPRADSRIAEAFF. CDR3 DNA: TGCGCCAGCAGCCCTCGTGCGGACAGTCGTATTGCTGAAGCTTTCTTT.